This TCR beta chain derives from a study of CD8 T cells in ankylosing spondylitis. Libraries of TCR beta came from quantitative 5'-RACE with molecular barcodes. TCRdb reanalysed the 5' RACE reads using MiXCR and keeps one entry per CDR3 protein. Here the sample spans about 160,000 distinct CDR3 sequences, around a tenth being singletons. The CDR3 covers 11 residues. CDR1 is MNHNY and CDR2 is SVGAGI in the germline V gene (reference sequence). Trimming left V 2 bases short and J 7 bases short, with 5 bases between. The table lists this clonotype with a few counts. This sequence was found in a female donor with ankylosing spondylitis or in good health (not recorded which). Specimen: blood, either unsorted or a sorted T cell fraction (not recorded which). V is TRBV6-6 and J is TRBJ1-2; D gene unclear. CDR3 DNA sequence: TGTGCCAGCAGTTACGCCCTTGGCTACACCTTC. Its translation: CASSYALGYTF.